This T cell receptor beta chain stems from a study of naive and memory T cell subsets. Study-wide results and limits: The RNA method is potentially sensitive to activation and differentiation changes.

This clonotype has only one observation. What it binds is not known. This CDR3 is built from 11 residues. The V gene's germline CDR1 is SQVTM and CDR2 ANQGSEA. Trimming removed 4 bases from V and 8 bases from J, with 11 bases in between. Four PCR rounds used nested alpha and beta constant region primers plus the SP2 primer. Reverse transcription of blood and skin TCR RNA was primed at alpha and beta constant regions. TCRdb called the UMI-ligation and nested PCR reads again in MiXCR, with one record for every CDR3 protein. The table includes roughly 36,000 distinct CDR3 sequences, 8% to 13% detected once. Treatment meaning: skin biopsy from PPD injection site in Mantoux-positive individual. TCR cDNA received a 3' ligated oligonucleotide that carried a UMI.

This sequence was found in an adult in good health. This specimen consisted of skin, obtained from a tuberculin skin test site. V and J are TRBV29-1 and TRBJ1-1; D gene unclear. In nucleotides, the CDR3 is TGCAGCGTTGGGGCAGGCAGAGAAGCTTTCTTT. This encodes CSVGAGREAFF. Together with reference TRBV29-1 and TRBJ1-1, the CDR3 gives the full variable domain: SAVISQKPSRDICQRGTSLTIQCQVDSQVTMMFWYRQQPGQSLTLIATANQGSEATYESGFVIDKFPISRPNLTFSTLTVSNMSPEDSSIYLCSVGAGREAFFGQGTRLTVV.